The entry that follows covers one T cell receptor (beta chain) sequence. The antigen this receptor binds is unknown. No clone much larger than this one lies a single base away; base qualities are absent. For the CD8 naive samples, CD45RO-negative cells were positively selected for CCR7, yielding a CD45RA+CCR7+ population from which TemRA cells were excluded. Donors were healthy HIV-negative adults with no recently reported acute infections or vaccinations. All donors were Caucasian adults living in Nashville, Tennessee, USA. After blood collection by leukapheresis, PBMCs were isolated using Ficoll-Histopaque density gradient centrifugation and then cryopreserved in the vapor phase of liquid nitrogen. Analytical flow cytometry was used to check the purity and quantity of each magnetically sorted T cell population. Genomic DNA was isolated from each sorted fraction and quantified by UV absorbance on a Nanodrop 2000c.

Using the deep immunoSEQ assay, multiplex PCR amplified TCR CDR3 regions from genomic DNA. Extracted genomic DNA from each cell subset was distributed evenly across all wells of several immunoSEQ 96-well plates, and each plate was treated as a replicate. For sorted subsets, about 200 ng genomic DNA, equal to about 30,000 T cell genomes, was loaded into each replicate PCR. Purified libraries were quantified with a Qubit 3.0 fluorometer, sized on a Bioanalyzer 2100, and re-quantified with the KAPA Library Quantification kit. Every immunoSEQ 96-well plate was sequenced on a separate single-read 150-cycle Illumina NextSeq 550 flow cell. The study's processing was this. The immunoSEQ output contained only junctional sequences without quality scores, so filtering could not match that applied to full-length reads. Sequences were annotated with PyIR, a Python wrapper for IgBLAST v1.9, and V/J genes and CDR3 were assigned using IMGT germline references. Any read was removed if the V/J assignment was weak (E-value above 1e-6), the CDR3 was missing, or the read contained stop codons, out-of-frame junctions, or ambiguous translated residues. V3J clonotypes were defined by identical inferred V gene, J gene, and CDR3 amino acid sequence. The percentage overlap between two repertoires was calculated by dividing the number of shared unique clonotypes by the size of the smaller repertoire. Three approaches were used to assess repertoire richness: RTK rarefaction, the Chao1 estimator, and Recon v2.1 estimates of unobserved clonotypes. OLGA was used to compute generation probabilities for all TCRbeta clonotypes that the gDNA method yielded from several donors. The table was pulled from immuneACCESS by TCRdb, which kept in-frame rearrangements only. Such tables lose some clones; where checked, under half of the loss comes from unresolved V genes, and the rest has no known cause. V and J calls and clone size are copied from that table; D and trimming were computed from the DNA. The sample profile shows about 610,000 clones; around 96% of them were found once. The top ten hold approximately 0.1% of the sample.

A distance of 15 bases separates the germline ends of V and J, which lose 5 bases and 1 base respectively. The CDR3 covers 16 residues, taking in both the cysteine and the phenylalanine. Just CDR3 DNA is preserved here, 48 bases in frame from base 1. The germline V gene (reference sequence) gives CDR1 as MNHEY and CDR2 as SMNVEV. This record belongs to a study of shared clonotypes between healthy human individuals (TCRdb year 2020). Turning to the overall study: The cohort comprised a couple of women and a few men aged 18 to 49 years. For each donor, CD4 naive and CD4 memory were each given three plates, CD8 naive was given two plates, and CD8 memory was given one plate. To estimate repertoire size and how much clonotypes are shared between individuals, the study performed deep sequencing of blood TCR repertoires from about five healthy adults. To increase sequencing depth and limit assay-specific biases, different laboratories used diverse techniques to prepare libraries and sequence TCR repertoires. Per donor, leukapheresis produced somewhere between about 0.94 and 9 billion PBMCs.

Results and caveats for the whole study, not just this receptor: Clonotypes shared by all four sorted-subset donors showed higher generation probabilities than non-shared clonotypes. Because the study included a small number of donors, the genetic and exposure-history diversity represented was limited. Estimated clonotype richness was generally larger for naive than for memory subsets. Pairwise subsampling led to the expectation that sequencing depth would affect the degree of clonotype sharing among donors. When several donors were compared, the shared fraction of clonotypes was about 5.5% for naive CD4, around 3.6% for naive CD8, 2% to 2.5% for memory CD4, and roughly 0.43% for memory CD8. Even with the large sequencing depth, rarefaction of the sorted-subset datasets indicated that sequencing was incomplete. Only blood was sampled, and tissue TCR repertoires likely differ from those in blood.

The sample consisted of naive CD8+ T cells sorted from blood. The sample's cell subset or site label is to be understood as: CD45RA+CCR7+. The rearrangement joined TRBV27 to TRBJ1-5; the D gene lacks a confident call. This clonotype was obtained from a woman aged 25-40 years in good health. The CDR3 sequence is CASSPGWAGSNQPQHF. The bases are TGTGCCAGCAGTCCGGGGTGGGCGGGAAGCAATCAGCCCCAGCATTTT.